Detailed here is one T cell receptor beta chain. The antigen is unknown. Indicated time point: baseline, week 1 (first vaccination visit). The treatment: pre-vaccination baseline after standard-of-care therapy. New IDH1-mutant, ATRX-lost WHO grade 3 or 4 astrocytomas occurred in donors. Data came from immunoSEQ multiplex PCR; TCRdb stores just in-frame clones and leaves some out. In the table there are about 88,000 clones, almost 85% of which are singletons. The V gene's germline CDR1 is MNHGY and CDR2 SVAAGI. J gave up 8 bases and V 6 bases, and 7 bases lay outside the gene matches. This CDR3 has 14 residues. This sample is part of a study of a mutant IDH1 vaccine in newly diagnosed glioma. In the study overall: Sex distribution of treated patients was around 62% male and around 40% female; mean age was 40.4 years. Before enrollment, patients got radiotherapy alone, temozolomide alone, or mostly the combination.

Study-wide points: Vaccination elicited immune responses in around 92% of patients.

The V call is TRBV6-9, the J call TRBJ1-4; 9 bases are shared with TRBD1. This clonotype was sampled from a man aged 40-50 years with glioma. Some clones in this sample may be carry-over from other donors' samples. The sample was PBMCs, taken from a glioma patient treated with radiotherapy, temozolomide or both. The DNA of the CDR3 is TGTGCCAGCAGGCCGGGACAGGGATGGGAAAAACTGTTTTTT. Protein product: CASRPGQGWEKLFF.